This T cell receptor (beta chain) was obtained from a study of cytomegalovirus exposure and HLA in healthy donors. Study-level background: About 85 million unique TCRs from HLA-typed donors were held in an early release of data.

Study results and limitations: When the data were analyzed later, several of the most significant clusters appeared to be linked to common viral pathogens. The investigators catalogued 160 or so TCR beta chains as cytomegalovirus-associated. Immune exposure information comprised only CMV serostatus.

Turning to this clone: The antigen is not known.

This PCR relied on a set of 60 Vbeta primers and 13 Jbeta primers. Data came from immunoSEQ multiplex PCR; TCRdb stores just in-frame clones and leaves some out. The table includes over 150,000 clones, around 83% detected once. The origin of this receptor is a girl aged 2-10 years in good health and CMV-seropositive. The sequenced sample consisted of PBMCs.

As DNA, the CDR3 is TGTGCCAGCCAAATAATAGCGGGAGGAGGGTCAGATACGCAGTATTTT. This encodes CASQIIAGGGSDTQYF. The V call is TRBV2, the J call TRBJ2-3, with 10 bases fitting TRBD2. The trim removed 8 bases at V and 4 bases at J, leaving 12 bases unmatched. The CDR3 has 16 residues. In germline, CDR1 is SNHLY, CDR2 FYNNEI. Looking up the rest from reference TRBV2 and TRBJ2-3 gives the full variable domain: EPEVTQTPSHQVTQMGQEVILRCVPISNHLYFYWYRQILGQKVEFLVSFYNNEISEKSEIFDDQFSVERPDGSNFTLKIRSTKLEDSAMYFCASQIIAGGGSDTQYFGPGTRLTVL.